This T cell receptor (beta chain) appears in the sequencing data of a study of CD4 T cells in relation to SARS-CoV-2 and coronaviruses. The CDR3 contains 15 residues. V lost 5 bases and J lost 8, with 19 bases in between. Germline V gene data show CDR1 as MDHEN and CDR2 as SYDVKM. 9.4 x 10^4 or so naive or memory CD4+ cells were cultured with CEF peptides for approximately eleven days. With regard to this clone: Its antigen is unidentified.

The data were produced by immunoSEQ multiplex PCR, yet TCRdb's version contains in-frame clones alone and is incomplete. The profile shows about 43,000 clones, almost 85% of them singletons. This sequence joins TRBV28 and TRBJ2-1; D call uncertain. The receptor's source is an adult with COVID-19. Input material: naive CD4+ T cells from PBMCs, cultured in vitro. Described subset: naive CD4+ T cells isolated by negative enrichment. Here the CDR3 DNA reads TGTGCCAGCAGTCTCCGGGCCCCAAGCGTCGATGAGCAGTTCTTC. Encoded protein: CASSLRAPSVDEQFF.